The entry below gives a single T cell receptor beta chain sequence along with its context. Produced via immunoSEQ multiplex PCR; TCRdb's table is partial and in-frame only. The data contain some 17,000 clones, approximately 88% of them singletons. The data were obtained in a study of T cell changes during pregnancy in multiple sclerosis. The CDR3 contains 14 residues. Germline V gene lookup returns CDR1 MNHNY and CDR2 SVGAGI (reference sequence). V lost 4 bases and J 4 bases, leaving 13 bases between the germline ends. The source is a female donor in good health, enrolled as a control in a pregnancy study. The rearrangement joins TRBV6-6 to TRBJ1-1; D may be TRBD1 (6 bases). The source was CD8+ T cells from peripheral blood mononuclear cells, collected in the third trimester of pregnancy. CDR3 bases: TGTGCCAGCAGTTTACAGGGCGGAGGCACTGAAGCTTTCTTT. Protein product: CASSLQGGGTEAFF.